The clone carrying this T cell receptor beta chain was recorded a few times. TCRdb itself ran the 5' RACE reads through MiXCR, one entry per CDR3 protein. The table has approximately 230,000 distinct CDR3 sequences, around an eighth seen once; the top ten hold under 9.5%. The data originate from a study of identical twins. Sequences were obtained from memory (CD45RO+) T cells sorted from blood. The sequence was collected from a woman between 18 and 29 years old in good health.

CDR3: CASSFDRGRLEQYF. The CDR3 DNA follows: TGTGCCAGCAGCTTTGACAGGGGGCGTTTGGAGCAGTACTTC. The rearrangement uses TRBV5-5 and TRBJ2-7, with 10 bases lining up with TRBD1. V was pared by 2 bases and J by 7 bases, with 6 bases of the junction left unmatched. Germline CDR1 reads SGHKS; CDR2 reads YYEKEE (reference sequence). The CDR3 covers 14 residues.